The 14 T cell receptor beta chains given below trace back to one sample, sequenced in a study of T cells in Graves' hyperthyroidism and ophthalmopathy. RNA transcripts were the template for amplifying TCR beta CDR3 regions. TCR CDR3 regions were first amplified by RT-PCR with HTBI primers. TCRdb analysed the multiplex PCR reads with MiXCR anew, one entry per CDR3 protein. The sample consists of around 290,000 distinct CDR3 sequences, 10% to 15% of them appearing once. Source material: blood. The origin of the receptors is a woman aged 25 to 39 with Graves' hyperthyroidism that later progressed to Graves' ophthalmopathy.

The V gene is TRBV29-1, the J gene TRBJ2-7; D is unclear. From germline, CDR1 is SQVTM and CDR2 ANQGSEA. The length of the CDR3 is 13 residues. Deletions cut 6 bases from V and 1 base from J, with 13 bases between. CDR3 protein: CSVRTMDSYEQYF. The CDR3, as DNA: TGCAGCGTAAGGACGATGGATTCCTACGAGCAGTACTTC.

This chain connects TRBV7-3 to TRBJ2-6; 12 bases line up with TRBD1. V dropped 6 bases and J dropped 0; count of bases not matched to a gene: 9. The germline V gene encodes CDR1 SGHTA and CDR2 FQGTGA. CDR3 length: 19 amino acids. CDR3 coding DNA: TGTGCCAGCAGTTACTACGGGACAGGGGGCAACTCTGGGGCCAACGTCCTGACTTTC. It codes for CASSYYGTGGNSGANVLTF.

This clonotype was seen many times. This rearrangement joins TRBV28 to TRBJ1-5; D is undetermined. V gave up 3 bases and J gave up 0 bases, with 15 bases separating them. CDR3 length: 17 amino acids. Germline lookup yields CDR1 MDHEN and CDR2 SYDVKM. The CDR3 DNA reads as TGTGCCAGCAGTTTGCTAACCCCAGGATATAGCAATCAGCCCCAGCATTTT. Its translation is CASSLLTPGYSNQPQHF.

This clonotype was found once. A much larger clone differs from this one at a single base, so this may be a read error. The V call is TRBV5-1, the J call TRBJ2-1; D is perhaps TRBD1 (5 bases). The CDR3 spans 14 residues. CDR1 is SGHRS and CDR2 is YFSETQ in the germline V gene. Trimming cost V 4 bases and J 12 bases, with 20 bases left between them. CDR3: CASSPPDDSVGQFF. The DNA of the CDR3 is TGCGCCAGCAGCCCCCCAGATGACAGCGTTGGGCAGTTCTTC. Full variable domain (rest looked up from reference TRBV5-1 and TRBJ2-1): KAGVTQTPRYLIKTRGQQVTLSCSPISGHRSVSWYQQTPGQGLQFLFEYFSETQRNKGNFPGRFSGRQFSNSRSEMNVSTLELGDSALYLCASSPPDDSVGQFFGPGTRLTVL.

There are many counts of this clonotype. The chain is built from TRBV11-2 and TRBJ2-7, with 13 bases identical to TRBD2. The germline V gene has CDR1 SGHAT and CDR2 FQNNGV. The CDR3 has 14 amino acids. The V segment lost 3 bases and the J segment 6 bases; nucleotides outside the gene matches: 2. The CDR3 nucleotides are TGTGCCAGCAGCTTCAGACTAGCGGGAGGCGAGCAGTACTTC. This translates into CASSFRLAGGEQYF.

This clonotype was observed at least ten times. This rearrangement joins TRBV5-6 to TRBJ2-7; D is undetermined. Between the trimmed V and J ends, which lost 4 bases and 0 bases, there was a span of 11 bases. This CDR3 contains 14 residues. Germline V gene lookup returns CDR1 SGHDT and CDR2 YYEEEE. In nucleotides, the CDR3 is TGTGCCAGCAGCCAGCGTGGCTTCTCCTACGAGCAGTACTTC. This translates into CASSQRGFSYEQYF.

For the CDR3, the DNA is TGTGCCAGCAGTAAGACTAGCGGGCCGGGCAATGAGCAGTTCTTC. Its protein product is CASSKTSGPGNEQFF. The J gene is TRBJ2-1, the V gene TRBV6-2 or TRBV6-3; 10 bases agree with TRBD2. The CDR3 extends over 15 amino acids. The ends lost 5 bases at V and 6 bases at J; junction bases unmatched: 7. Germline CDR1 and CDR2: MNHEY and SVGEGT.

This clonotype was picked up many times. The CDR3 DNA follows: TGCAGTGCTCCCCACGGGCGGGTGAGCACAGATACGCAGTATTTT. This encodes CSAPHGRVSTDTQYF. The rearrangement uses TRBV20-1 and TRBJ2-3, with a weak D call TRBD2 (5 bases). V lost 5 bases and J lost 0, with 15 bases in between. The length of the CDR3 is 15 residues. In germline, CDR1 is DFQATT, CDR2 SNEGSKA (reference sequence).

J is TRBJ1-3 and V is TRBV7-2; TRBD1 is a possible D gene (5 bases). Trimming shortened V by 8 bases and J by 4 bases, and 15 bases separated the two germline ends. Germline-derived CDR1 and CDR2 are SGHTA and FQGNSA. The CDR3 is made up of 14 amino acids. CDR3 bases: TGTGCCAGCCAGGGATTGGTTGCCGGAAACACCATATATTTT. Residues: CASQGLVAGNTIYF.

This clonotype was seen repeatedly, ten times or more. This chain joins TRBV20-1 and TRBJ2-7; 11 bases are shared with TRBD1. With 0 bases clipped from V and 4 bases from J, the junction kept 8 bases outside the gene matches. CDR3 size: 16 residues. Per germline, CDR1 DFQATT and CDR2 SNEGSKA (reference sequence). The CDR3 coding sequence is TGCAGTGCTAGAGATTTCTCCGGACAGGGGGCATACGAGCAGTACTTC. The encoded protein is CSARDFSGQGAYEQYF.

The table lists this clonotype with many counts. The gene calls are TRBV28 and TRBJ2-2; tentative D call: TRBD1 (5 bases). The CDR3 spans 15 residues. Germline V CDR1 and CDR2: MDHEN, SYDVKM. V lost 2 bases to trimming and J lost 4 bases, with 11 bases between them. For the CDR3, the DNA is TGTGCCAGCAGTTTACTAACTCAGGGCACCGGGGAGCTGTTTTTT. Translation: CASSLLTQGTGELFF.

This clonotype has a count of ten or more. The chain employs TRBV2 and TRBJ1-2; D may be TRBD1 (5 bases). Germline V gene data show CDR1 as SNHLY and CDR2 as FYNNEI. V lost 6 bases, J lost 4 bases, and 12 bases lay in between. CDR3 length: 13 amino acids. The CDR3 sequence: CASRVQAFYGYTF. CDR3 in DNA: TGTGCCAGCAGGGTACAGGCGTTCTATGGCTACACCTTC.

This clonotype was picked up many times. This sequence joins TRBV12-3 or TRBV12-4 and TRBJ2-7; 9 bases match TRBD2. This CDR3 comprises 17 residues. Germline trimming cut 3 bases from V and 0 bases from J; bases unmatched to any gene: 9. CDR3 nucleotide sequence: TGTGCCAGCAGTTTTGCGGGAGGGAGTGAAAGCTCCTACGAGCAGTACTTC. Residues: CASSFAGGSESSYEQYF.

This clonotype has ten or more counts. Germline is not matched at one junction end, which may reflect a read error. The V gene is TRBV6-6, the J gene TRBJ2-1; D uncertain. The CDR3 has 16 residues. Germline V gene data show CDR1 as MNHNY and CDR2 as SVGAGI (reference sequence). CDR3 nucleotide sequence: TGTGCCAGCAGCTACTCGGGTGCTAGCTCCTACAATGAGCAGTTCTTC. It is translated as CASSYSGASSYNEQFF.